The entry below gives a single TCR beta chain sequence along with its context. The CDR3 has 14 residues. Germline V gene data show CDR1 as LGHNA and CDR2 as YSLEER. V shed 8 bases and J 9 bases; nucleotides not matched to a gene: 10. The data stem from a study of blood T cell repertoires in COVID-19. Assay used: immunoSEQ multiplex PCR; TCRdb lists only in-frame clones, some missing. The sample lists fewer than 250,000 clones; around 87% were seen once. This sequence originates from a man aged 55-75 years with acute or convalescent COVID-19. The genes are TRBV4-3 and TRBJ1-6, with 7 bases aligning to TRBD1. Sequencing was carried out using peripheral blood. The CDR3 is CASRTGTAGSPLHF. The DNA of the CDR3 is TGCGCCAGCCGCACCGGGACAGCAGGTTCACCCCTCCACTTT.